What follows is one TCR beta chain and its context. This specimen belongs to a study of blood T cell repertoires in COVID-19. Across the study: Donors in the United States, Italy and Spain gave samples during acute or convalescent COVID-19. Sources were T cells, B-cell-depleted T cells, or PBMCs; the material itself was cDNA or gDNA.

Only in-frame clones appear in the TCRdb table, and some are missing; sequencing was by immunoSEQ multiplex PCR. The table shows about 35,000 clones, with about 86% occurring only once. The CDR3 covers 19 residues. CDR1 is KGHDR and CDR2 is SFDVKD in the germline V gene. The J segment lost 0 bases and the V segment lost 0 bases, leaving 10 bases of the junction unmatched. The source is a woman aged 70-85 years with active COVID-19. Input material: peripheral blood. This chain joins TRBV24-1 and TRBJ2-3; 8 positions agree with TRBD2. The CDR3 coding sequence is TGTGCCACCAGTGATTTGACTAGCGGCCCCGTCTTAAGCACAGATACGCAGTATTTT. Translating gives CATSDLTSGPVLSTDTQYF.